There are a few counts of the clone carrying this TCR beta chain. Its specificity is unknown. This entry is derived from a study of cytomegalovirus exposure and HLA in healthy donors. On the study more broadly: HLA-typed donors were the source of about 85 million unique TCRs held in an early data release.

The CDR3 loop spans 15 amino acids. Germline CDR1 is MNHEY and CDR2 is SMNVEV (reference sequence). V lost 2 bases to trimming and J lost 6 bases; unmatched junction nucleotides: 6. Study observations and caveats: Earlier analysis found most TCR beta V segments productive about 87% or about 30% of the time. A missense variant in DCLRE1C was later tied to TCR beta V- and J-gene trimming. Sequencing likely generated an artifact that appeared as a cluster of highly shared sequence variants.

The PCR used 60 Vbeta and 13 Jbeta primers. Measured with immunoSEQ multiplex PCR; TCRdb has only the in-frame clones, and not every one. Among roughly 130,000 clones listed, roughly 82% were seen once. The V call is TRBV27, the J call TRBJ2-3; 9 bases fit TRBD2. Material: PBMCs. The clonotype originates from a woman aged 18 to 35 in good health and CMV-seropositive. The CDR3 nucleotides are TGTGCCAGCAGTTTAGGGCGGGGGGGCTTTGATACGCAGTATTTT. It is translated as CASSLGRGGFDTQYF.